Below are 32 T cell receptor beta chains sequenced from a single sample in a study of blood T cell repertoires in COVID-19. Assay used: immunoSEQ multiplex PCR; TCRdb lists only in-frame clones, some missing. The table has 140,000 to 150,000 clones, approximately 85% seen once. Sequences were obtained from peripheral blood. The receptors shown here come from a woman aged 55-69 years with COVID-19, enrolled during active disease.

The J gene is TRBJ1-1, the V gene TRBV27; the D gene is possibly TRBD1 (6 bases). The CDR3 length is 13 residues. CDR1 is MNHEY, CDR2 SMNVEV, per germline (reference sequence). The V end lost 5 bases, the J end lost 1 base, and 8 bases lay between the germline ends. The CDR3 region is CASSQTGNTEAFF. The CDR3 nucleotides are TGTGCCAGCAGTCAGACAGGGAACACTGAAGCTTTCTTT.

V is TRBV2 and J is TRBJ2-2; 7 nucleotides line up with TRBD1. This CDR3 spans 14 amino acids. Germline assignment: CDR1 SNHLY and CDR2 FYNNEI. V gave up 6 bases and J gave up 4 bases; unmatched junction bases: 5. CDR3 region: CASRTGPATGELFF. CDR3 DNA sequence: TGTGCCAGCAGGACAGGGCCCGCCACCGGGGAGCTGTTTTTT.

This clone showed up just a few times. Written as DNA, the CDR3 is TGTGCCAGCAGTCCCCCGCAAGCCACTGAAGCTTTCTTT. This encodes CASSPPQATEAFF. V is TRBV6-5 and J is TRBJ1-1; D not resolved. Germline lookup yields CDR1 MNHEY and CDR2 SVGAGI. This CDR3 region has 13 residues. V was shortened by 5 bases and J by 4 bases, with 11 bases between the two germline ends.

This clone was detected only a few times. V gene TRBV30 combines with J gene TRBJ1-5; weak D call: TRBD1 (5 bases). This CDR3 contains 13 residues. The germline CDR1 and CDR2 sequences are GTSNPN and SVGIG (reference sequence). Deletions cut 2 bases from V and 4 bases from J, with 9 bases between. CDR3 region: CAWSLGRNQPQHF. As DNA, the CDR3 is TGTGCCTGGAGTTTGGGGCGGAATCAGCCCCAGCATTTT.

The gene calls are TRBV6-2 or TRBV6-3 and TRBJ2-1; 7 bases agree with TRBD2. CDR3 length: 17 residues. The V and J ends lost 5 bases and 4 bases, in that order; junction bases with no gene match: 14. Looked up from germline, CDR1 is MNHEY and CDR2 is SVGEGT. The CDR3, as DNA: TGTGCCAGCAGTCTCGGACTAAAGCGGGGAGGGTACAATGAGCAGTTCTTC. This encodes CASSLGLKRGGYNEQFF.

V is TRBV3-1 (or the pseudogene TRBV3-2) and J is TRBJ1-1; D is unresolved. CDR3 size: 14 residues. V lost 0 bases and J lost 0, with 5 bases in between. CDR1 is LGHDT, CDR2 YNNKEL, per germline (reference sequence). DNA for the CDR3: TGTGCCAGCAGCCAAGAATCGGTGAACACTGAAGCTTTCTTT. Amino acid sequence: CASSQESVNTEAFF.

This chain uses TRBV5-1 with TRBJ1-4; 7 positions match TRBD1. Looked up from germline, CDR1 is SGHRS and CDR2 is YFSETQ. The CDR3 is made up of 16 amino acids. The J segment lost 5 bases and the V segment lost 4 bases, leaving 11 bases of the junction unmatched. The CDR3 DNA reads TGCGCCAGCAGCCAAGTAACAGGGGCGGGAAATGAAAAACTGTTTTTT. It translates to CASSQVTGAGNEKLFF.

The rearrangement joins TRBV24-1 to TRBJ1-2; 12 positions agree with TRBD1. Per germline, CDR1 KGHDR and CDR2 SFDVKD. The CDR3 sequence is 17 residues long. V lost 4 bases to trimming and J lost 3 bases; unmatched junction nucleotides: 8. The CDR3 coding sequence is TGTGCCACCAGTGACACGCGGGACAGGGGGCCGGACTATGGCTACACCTTC. It encodes CATSDTRDRGPDYGYTF.

The rearrangement joins TRBV9 to TRBJ1-1; D may be TRBD1 (5 bases). The length of the CDR3 is 14 residues. Germline V gene data show CDR1 as SGDLS and CDR2 as YYNGEE. Trimming took 2 bases from V and 2 from J, leaving 10 bases between them. This CDR3 is CASSVTGGNTEAFF. In DNA, the CDR3 is TGTGCCAGCAGCGTTACAGGTGGTAACACTGAAGCTTTCTTT.

This rearrangement joins TRBV19 to TRBJ2-3; 9 positions agree with TRBD2. The V and J ends lost 1 base and 7 bases, in that order; junction bases with no gene match: 9. Germline V gives CDR1 LNHDA, CDR2 SQIVND (reference sequence). The CDR3 is 16 amino acids. This CDR3 reads CASSIVQAGGLNTQYF. CDR3 DNA: TGTGCCAGTAGTATAGTTCAAGCGGGGGGACTAAATACGCAGTATTTT.

The chain has TRBV5-1 and TRBJ1-1; D not certain. Germline-derived CDR1 and CDR2 are SGHRS and YFSETQ. Trimming took off 0 bases at V and 3 bases at J, with 12 bases between the two ends. This CDR3 spans 15 amino acids. This CDR3 reads CASSLGWSKHTEAFF. The CDR3 nucleotides read TGCGCCAGCAGCTTGGGGTGGTCTAAACACACTGAAGCTTTCTTT. The full variable domain, in which reference TRBV5-1 and TRBJ1-1 provide the parts outside the CDR3, is KAGVTQTPRYLIKTRGQQVTLSCSPISGHRSVSWYQQTPGQGLQFLFEYFSETQRNKGNFPGRFSGRQFSNSRSEMNVSTLELGDSALYLCASSLGWSKHTEAFFGQGTRLTVV.

This clone was seen more than once but under ten times. The chain is built from TRBV7-3 and TRBJ1-5, with 10 nucleotides matching TRBD1. Germline V gene data show CDR1 as SGHTA and CDR2 as FQGTGA. The J segment lost 2 bases and the V segment lost 5 bases, leaving 6 bases of the junction unmatched. The CDR3 sequence is 16 residues long. The CDR3 DNA reads as TGTGCCAGCAGCATGACAGGGGGCGCAGGCAATCAGCCCCAGCATTTT. Protein sequence: CASSMTGGAGNQPQHF.

The chain employs TRBV7-2 and TRBJ1-4; a weak D match, TRBD1 (6 bases). The CDR3 consists of 18 residues. V lost 1 base to trimming and J lost 3 bases, with 18 bases between them. Germline assignment: CDR1 SGHTA and CDR2 FQGNSA. CDR3 protein: CASSLESQGIASNEKLFF. In nucleotides, the CDR3 is TGTGCCAGCAGCTTAGAATCTCAGGGGATTGCCTCTAATGAAAAACTGTTTTTT.

Details on this clone: Other DNA sequences from this sample encode an identical CDR3 as well. The genes are TRBV18 and TRBJ2-7; tentatively, D is TRBD1 (6 bases). The CDR3 covers 14 residues. Trimming removed 3 bases at V and 5 bases at J, with 14 bases between. CDR1 is KGHSH and CDR2 is LQKENI in the germline V gene. CDR3 residues: CASSPETGSHEQYF. The CDR3 region has the DNA TGTGCCAGCTCACCGGAAACAGGGAGCCACGAGCAGTACTTC.

The chain has TRBV5-1 and TRBJ1-2; 7 bases line up with TRBD1. V shed 5 bases and J 6 bases; nucleotides not matched to a gene: 10. Germline CDR1 SGHRS, CDR2 YFSETQ. The CDR3 covers 14 residues. CDR3 nucleotides: TGCGCCAGCAGATCCCGGGAAACAGGGGATGGCTACACCTTC. Encoded protein: CASRSRETGDGYTF.

The chain combines TRBV21-1 with TRBJ1-3; TRBD1, as called in the table, went unchecked against the DNA. TRBV21-1 is designated a pseudogene. The length of the CDR3 is 18 residues. CDR3 nucleotide sequence: TGTGCCAGCAGCAAAGGGGGACAGGGGTTGCATTACGGAAACACCATATATTTT. Protein product: CASSKGGQGLHYGNTIYF.

The rearrangement joins TRBV3-1 (or the pseudogene TRBV3-2) to TRBJ2-3; D possibly corresponds to TRBD1 (5 bases). Looked up from germline, CDR1 is LGHDT and CDR2 is YNNKEL (reference sequence). The V gene lost 3 bases and the J gene lost 6 bases, with 10 bases spanning the gap. The CDR3 has 13 amino acids. This CDR3 reads CASSQGQRDTQYF. The DNA of the CDR3 is TGTGCCAGCAGCCAGGGGCAAAGGGATACGCAGTATTTT.

The chain carries TRBV7-8 and TRBJ1-2; D ambiguous. The CDR3 runs 14 residues. The germline V gene encodes CDR1 SGHVS and CDR2 FQNEAQ. The V gene lost 3 bases and the J gene lost 8 bases, with 16 bases spanning the gap. The DNA for the CDR3 is TGTGCCAGCAGCTTTTTCCCTCGGGAACGCGGCTACACCTTC. It encodes CASSFFPRERGYTF.

This clone appeared a few times. The rearrangement links TRBV11-1 to TRBJ2-2; 11 nucleotides match TRBD1. The CDR3 extends over 15 amino acids. V lost 4 bases and J lost 6; bases outside the gene matches: 4. Germline V gene lookup returns CDR1 SGHAT and CDR2 FQDESV (reference sequence). In nucleotides, the CDR3 is TGTGCCAGCAGCTCCGGACAGGGGGCTTCCGGGGAGCTGTTTTTT. Its protein is CASSSGQGASGELFF.

Worth noting for this clone: Sequence at one end of the junction differs from germline and may be a read error. This chain joins TRBV7-7 and TRBJ2-1; 13 bases map to TRBD2. Germline V gene data show CDR1 as SSHAT and CDR2 as FNYEAQ (reference sequence). The CDR3 runs to 17 residues. The CDR3 reads CASSLLAGGPGEDEQFF. CDR3 coding DNA: TGTGCTAGCAGCTTACTAGCGGGGGGGCCCGGGGAGGATGAGCAGTTCTTC.

The rearrangement links TRBV29-1 to TRBJ2-3; 11 nucleotides agree with TRBD2. V lost 6 bases and J lost 0; bases outside the gene matches: 14. This CDR3 spans 18 amino acids. In germline, CDR1 is SQVTM, CDR2 ANQGSEA. Here the CDR3 reads CSVVSVGTSGHSTDTQYF. CDR3 nucleotide sequence: TGCAGCGTCGTCAGCGTCGGGACTAGCGGCCATAGCACAGATACGCAGTATTTT.

This CDR3 reads CAISPPGWTEAFF. The CDR3 region has the DNA TGTGCCATCAGCCCACCCGGTTGGACTGAAGCTTTCTTT. The rearrangement links TRBV10-3 to TRBJ1-1; D uncertain. V was cut by 6 bases and J by 5 bases, with 13 bases left in between. The CDR3 covers 13 residues. Germline-derived CDR1 and CDR2 are ENHRY and SYGVKD.

The chain combines TRBV12-5 with TRBJ2-7; tentatively, D is TRBD2 (5 bases). V was cut by 3 bases and J by 1 base, with 16 bases left in between. In germline, CDR1 is LGHNT, CDR2 FRNRAP. This CDR3 spans 16 amino acids. The CDR3 DNA follows: TGTGCTAGTGGTTTTCTAGCAGGCTCCTCTTCCTACGAGCAGTACTTC. Amino acids: CASGFLAGSSSYEQYF.

This clone was counted between two and nine times. The V call is TRBV7-9, the J call TRBJ2-5; the D gene is possibly TRBD1 (5 bases). The germline V gene encodes CDR1 SEHNR and CDR2 FQNEAQ (reference sequence). V was shortened by 4 bases and J by 5 bases, with 14 bases between the two germline ends. The CDR3 is 14 residues long. The CDR3 DNA reads TGTGCCAGCAGCTCCCCTCAGGGTATGGAGACCCAGTACTTC. Encoded protein: CASSSPQGMETQYF.

The gene calls are TRBV7-3 and TRBJ1-6; TRBD1 matches 8 bases. Per germline, CDR1 SGHTA and CDR2 FQGTGA. CDR3 length: 14 amino acids. J gave up 6 bases and V 4 bases, and 2 bases lay outside the gene matches. CDR3 sequence: CASSSGQGNSPLHF. The CDR3 DNA is TGTGCCAGCAGCTCAGGACAGGGTAATTCACCCCTCCACTTT.

In its sample, this clone was seen once. The chain employs TRBV30 and TRBJ2-3; D is possibly TRBD2 (6 bases). Trimming pared 8 bases from V and 3 bases from J, leaving 18 bases between. CDR1 and CDR2 (germline): GTSNPN, SVGIG (reference sequence). This CDR3 is 14 amino acids long. The CDR3 DNA is TGTGCCGGAACTTGGGGCGGGGAGACAGATACGCAGTATTTT. Translating it yields CAGTWGGETDTQYF.

This chain joins TRBV9 and TRBJ1-6; D is uncertain. From germline, CDR1 is SGDLS and CDR2 YYNGEE. Trimming left V 4 bases short and J 8 bases short, with 16 bases between. The CDR3 runs 15 residues. CDR3 DNA sequence: TGTGCCAGCAGCCTAGGGTATACTCCTGATTCACCCCTCCACTTT. Protein product: CASSLGYTPDSPLHF.

This chain joins TRBV7-9 and TRBJ1-5; the match to TRBD1 covers 8 bases. This CDR3 spans 16 amino acids. Germline CDR1 and CDR2: SEHNR and FQNEAQ (reference sequence). V dropped 1 base and J dropped 3; count of bases not matched to a gene: 5. CDR3 nucleotides: TGTGCCAGCAGCTTAGGAAAGACAGGGGCCAATCAGCCCCAGCATTTT. It is translated as CASSLGKTGANQPQHF.

This clone occurred once. The chain combines TRBV19 with TRBJ2-5; D unresolved. There are 13 residues in the CDR3. The germline gives CDR1 LNHDA, CDR2 SQIVND (reference sequence). Trimming took off 5 bases at V and 2 bases at J, with 9 bases between the two ends. CDR3 sequence: CASSSGEQETQYF. Written as DNA, the CDR3 is TGTGCCAGTAGTTCGGGTGAACAAGAGACCCAGTACTTC.

CDR3 residues: CASSLRRGETQYF. The CDR3 bases are TGTGCCAGCAGTCTAAGACGGGGGGAGACCCAGTACTTC. The chain employs TRBV2 and TRBJ2-5; possible D gene TRBD2, 6 bases. From germline, CDR1 is SNHLY and CDR2 FYNNEI. This CDR3 spans 13 amino acids. The V end lost 5 bases, the J end lost 5 bases, and 12 bases lay between the germline ends.

This chain links TRBV3-1 (or the pseudogene TRBV3-2) with TRBJ1-1, with TRBD1 as a possible D gene (6 bases). CDR3 size: 15 residues. CDR1 and CDR2 from the germline V gene are LGHDT and YNNKEL (reference sequence). V was pared by 2 bases and J by 0 bases, with 10 bases between. CDR3 DNA sequence: TGTGCCAGCAGCCAATTTGGACAGATGAACACTGAAGCTTTCTTT. As protein: CASSQFGQMNTEAFF.

Concerning this clone itself: Additional DNA sequences in this sample encode the identical CDR3. V gene TRBV10-3 combines with J gene TRBJ1-5, with 7 bases aligning to TRBD1. The V gene end was trimmed by 6 bases and the J gene end by 3 bases; junction bases not matched to a gene: 5. CDR3 length: 14 residues. CDR1 and CDR2 (germline): ENHRY, SYGVKD. In DNA, the CDR3 is TGTGCCATCAGCCCGGGACAGTCCAATCAGCCCCAGCATTTT. Translation gives CAISPGQSNQPQHF.